The rows below give T cell receptor beta chains drawn from one sample of a study of identical twins. TCRdb analysed the 5' RACE reads with MiXCR anew, one entry per CDR3 protein. This sample has 400,000 to 550,000 distinct CDR3 sequences, with 20% to 25% found just once. These data also formed part of another study, on T cells expressing NK-cell markers.

Sequenced input: CD4+ T cells sorted from blood. The source is a woman aged 18-30 years in good health. The CDR3 runs from the conserved cysteine through the conserved F or W. D genes are given only for firm matches. Clone sizes are given selectively: once, few, many, or a class where the clone is expanded.

v_call: TRBV7-9; clone_size: .; j_call: TRBJ2-5; d_call: .; cdr3_aa: CASSLTGNRETQYF; cdr3_nt: TGTGCCAGCAGCCTAACAGGGAATCGGGAGACCCAGTACTTC
v_call: TRBV5-6; clone_size: .; j_call: TRBJ2-2; d_call: .; cdr3_aa: CASSSIRQRNTGELFF; cdr3_nt: TGTGCCAGCAGCTCGATCAGGCAACGGAACACCGGGGAGCTGTTTTTT
v_call: TRBV5-1; clone_size: few; j_call: TRBJ2-6; d_call: TRBD1; cdr3_aa: CASSWGQVSGANVLTF; cdr3_nt: TGCGCCAGCAGCTGGGGACAGGTCTCTGGGGCCAACGTCCTGACTTTC
v_call: TRBV20-1; clone_size: few; j_call: TRBJ2-7; d_call: .; cdr3_aa: CSARGPVLYEQYF; cdr3_nt: TGCAGTGCTAGAGGACCAGTGCTCTACGAGCAGTACTTC
v_call: TRBV29-1; clone_size: many; j_call: TRBJ2-2; d_call: .; cdr3_aa: CSVRRDTGELFF; cdr3_nt: TGCAGCGTTCGACGGGACACCGGGGAGCTGTTTTTT
v_call: TRBV20-1; clone_size: .; j_call: TRBJ2-1; d_call: TRBD1; cdr3_aa: CSARGQGFYYEQFF; cdr3_nt: TGCAGTGCTAGGGGACAGGGTTTTTATTATGAGCAGTTCTTC
v_call: TRBV5-1; clone_size: .; j_call: TRBJ2-3; d_call: .; cdr3_aa: CASSLAVSVLATDTQYF; cdr3_nt: TGCGCCAGCAGCTTGGCCGTCTCCGTCCTCGCGACAGATACGCAGTATTTT
v_call: TRBV9; clone_size: .; j_call: TRBJ1-1; d_call: .; cdr3_aa: CASSGRGLPNTEAFF; cdr3_nt: TGTGCCAGCAGCGGCAGGGGCCTCCCAAACACTGAAGCTTTCTTT
v_call: TRBV6-2/TRBV6-3; clone_size: .; j_call: TRBJ2-7; d_call: TRBD1; cdr3_aa: CASSYGFRDRGNEQYF; cdr3_nt: TGTGCCAGCAGTTACGGATTCCGGGACAGGGGCAACGAGCAGTACTTC
v_call: TRBV7-2; clone_size: few; j_call: TRBJ2-2; d_call: .; cdr3_aa: CASARWAGELFF; cdr3_nt: TGTGCCAGCGCCAGATGGGCAGGGGAGCTGTTTTTT
v_call: TRBV6-2/TRBV6-3; clone_size: .; j_call: TRBJ2-5; d_call: TRBD2; cdr3_aa: CASSRTSGTEETQYF; cdr3_nt: TGTGCCAGCAGCCGGACTAGCGGGACGGAGGAGACCCAGTACTTC
v_call: TRBV6-2/TRBV6-3; clone_size: few; j_call: TRBJ2-7; d_call: .; cdr3_aa: CASSSPHYEQYF; cdr3_nt: TGTGCCAGCAGTTCCCCCCACTACGAGCAGTACTTC
v_call: TRBV2; clone_size: few; j_call: TRBJ2-7; d_call: .; cdr3_aa: CASSVGHTYEQYF; cdr3_nt: TGTGCCAGCAGTGTCGGGCATACCTACGAGCAGTACTTC
v_call: TRBV20-1; clone_size: many; j_call: TRBJ2-7; d_call: TRBD1; cdr3_aa: CSVTGQSSYEQYF; cdr3_nt: TGCAGTGTGACGGGACAGTCATCCTACGAGCAGTACTTC
v_call: TRBV20-1; clone_size: .; j_call: TRBJ2-7; d_call: TRBD2; cdr3_aa: CSALMTSGILYEQYF; cdr3_nt: TGCAGTGCTTTAATGACTAGCGGGATTCTCTACGAGCAGTACTTC
v_call: TRBV12-3/TRBV12-4; clone_size: .; j_call: TRBJ2-5; d_call: TRBD1; cdr3_aa: CASSQSGGAQTHYF; cdr3_nt: TGTGCCAGCAGCCAATCAGGGGGCGCGCAGACCCACTACTTC
v_call: TRBV12-3/TRBV12-4; clone_size: .; j_call: TRBJ2-5; d_call: .; cdr3_aa: CASSLDLPPLTQYF; cdr3_nt: TGTGCCAGCAGTTTAGATCTGCCCCCCCTGACCCAGTACTTC
v_call: TRBV7-9; clone_size: .; j_call: TRBJ2-1; d_call: .; cdr3_aa: CASSLARGQFF; cdr3_nt: TGTGCCAGCAGCTTAGCACGTGGGCAGTTCTTC
v_call: TRBV12-3/TRBV12-4; clone_size: few; j_call: TRBJ1-2; d_call: .; cdr3_aa: CASRSTGASWNGYTF; cdr3_nt: TGTGCCAGCAGGTCAACAGGAGCCAGCTGGAATGGCTACACCTTC
v_call: TRBV5-1; clone_size: .; j_call: TRBJ2-7; d_call: .; cdr3_aa: CASSFAGRYEQYF; cdr3_nt: TGCGCCAGCAGCTTTGCGGGAAGATACGAGCAGTACTTC
v_call: TRBV6-5; clone_size: few; j_call: TRBJ1-6; d_call: .; cdr3_aa: CASSYQGVRSPLHF; cdr3_nt: TGTGCCAGCAGTTACCAAGGCGTCCGTTCACCCCTCCACTTT
v_call: TRBV6-2/TRBV6-3; clone_size: .; j_call: TRBJ2-7; d_call: .; cdr3_aa: CASRRDFGEQYF; cdr3_nt: TGTGCCAGCAGGCGGGATTTTGGCGAGCAGTACTTC
v_call: TRBV18; clone_size: .; j_call: TRBJ2-7; d_call: TRBD2; cdr3_aa: CASSPTSDHEQYF; cdr3_nt: TGTGCCAGCTCACCGACTAGCGACCACGAGCAGTACTTC
v_call: TRBV27; clone_size: .; j_call: TRBJ2-7; d_call: .; cdr3_aa: CASSLSLGDPWWDEQYF; cdr3_nt: TGTGCCAGCAGTTTAAGTCTGGGTGATCCTTGGTGGGACGAGCAGTACTTC
v_call: TRBV7-9; clone_size: few; j_call: TRBJ2-1; d_call: TRBD2; cdr3_aa: CASRKAGGDHNEQFF; cdr3_nt: TGTGCCAGCAGGAAAGCGGGGGGAGACCACAATGAGCAGTTCTTC
v_call: TRBV11-3; clone_size: .; j_call: TRBJ2-1; d_call: .; cdr3_aa: CASSLVVRGDEQFF; cdr3_nt: TGTGCCAGCAGCTTAGTGGTCAGGGGAGATGAGCAGTTCTTC
v_call: TRBV19; clone_size: few; j_call: TRBJ2-3; d_call: .; cdr3_aa: CASSKVTDTQYF; cdr3_nt: TGTGCCAGTAGTAAAGTTACAGATACGCAGTATTTT
v_call: TRBV19; clone_size: many; j_call: TRBJ2-1; d_call: TRBD2; cdr3_aa: CASRGLGTRVNEQFF; cdr3_nt: TGTGCCAGTAGAGGGTTAGGGACTAGAGTCAATGAGCAGTTCTTC
v_call: TRBV3-1; clone_size: .; j_call: TRBJ2-1; d_call: .; cdr3_aa: CASSQLGTAAEQFF; cdr3_nt: TGTGCCAGCAGCCAACTAGGGACGGCGGCTGAGCAGTTCTTC
v_call: TRBV19; clone_size: .; j_call: TRBJ2-7; d_call: .; cdr3_aa: CASSAYRRSYEQYF; cdr3_nt: TGTGCCAGTAGTGCTTATAGGAGATCCTACGAGCAGTACTTC
v_call: TRBV29-1; clone_size: .; j_call: TRBJ2-5; d_call: .; cdr3_aa: CSVPGRQEETQYF; cdr3_nt: TGCAGCGTACCAGGACGTCAAGAGGAGACCCAGTACTTC
v_call: TRBV6-5; clone_size: few; j_call: TRBJ1-4; d_call: .; cdr3_aa: CASRPPGGKLFF; cdr3_nt: TGTGCCAGCAGACCCCCCGGCGGGAAACTGTTTTTT
v_call: TRBV18; clone_size: .; j_call: TRBJ2-5; d_call: TRBD2; cdr3_aa: CASSHSRGGQETQYF; cdr3_nt: TGTGCCAGCTCACATTCTCGCGGGGGGCAAGAGACCCAGTACTTC
v_call: TRBV5-1; clone_size: .; j_call: TRBJ2-1; d_call: TRBD2; cdr3_aa: CASSGLAGGLSYNEQFF; cdr3_nt: TGCGCCAGCAGCGGACTAGCGGGAGGCCTCTCCTACAATGAGCAGTTCTTC
v_call: TRBV20-1; clone_size: .; j_call: TRBJ2-5; d_call: .; cdr3_aa: CSARAGPGETQYF; cdr3_nt: TGCAGTGCTAGGGCCGGGCCCGGGGAGACCCAGTACTTC
v_call: TRBV10-3; clone_size: few; j_call: TRBJ1-1; d_call: .; cdr3_aa: CAKSPGAGAEAFF; cdr3_nt: TGTGCCAAAAGCCCCGGGGCCGGCGCTGAAGCTTTCTTT
v_call: TRBV20-1; clone_size: .; j_call: TRBJ2-7; d_call: .; cdr3_aa: CSARSGGLYEQYF; cdr3_nt: TGCAGTGCTAGATCCGGGGGTCTCTACGAGCAGTACTTC
v_call: TRBV29-1; clone_size: .; j_call: TRBJ1-2; d_call: TRBD1; cdr3_aa: CSALPTGQYGYTF; cdr3_nt: TGCAGCGCCCTCCCGACAGGGCAATATGGCTACACCTTC
v_call: TRBV5-1; clone_size: few; j_call: TRBJ2-7; d_call: .; cdr3_aa: CASSVAGQGGPYEQYF; cdr3_nt: TGCGCCAGCAGCGTGGCTGGCCAGGGGGGACCCTACGAGCAGTACTTC
v_call: TRBV9; clone_size: .; j_call: TRBJ2-3; d_call: TRBD2; cdr3_aa: CASSLGLASAPFTDTQYF; cdr3_nt: TGTGCCAGCAGCTTAGGACTAGCGAGCGCTCCTTTCACAGATACGCAGTATTTT
v_call: TRBV6-2/TRBV6-3; clone_size: .; j_call: TRBJ2-3; d_call: TRBD2; cdr3_aa: CASSYSGGSSGDTQYF; cdr3_nt: TGTGCCAGCAGTTACTCGGGGGGGTCCAGCGGAGATACGCAGTATTTT
v_call: TRBV5-1; clone_size: .; j_call: TRBJ2-1; d_call: .; cdr3_aa: CASSFLTGIYNEQFF; cdr3_nt: TGCGCCAGCAGCTTCTTGACAGGAATCTACAATGAGCAGTTCTTC
v_call: TRBV20-1; clone_size: .; j_call: TRBJ2-3; d_call: .; cdr3_aa: CSAKRSRAQPDTQYF; cdr3_nt: TGCAGTGCCAAGAGGTCGAGGGCGCAGCCAGATACGCAGTATTTT
v_call: TRBV5-1; clone_size: .; j_call: TRBJ2-2; d_call: .; cdr3_aa: CASSFVQNTGELFF; cdr3_nt: TGCGCCAGCAGCTTTGTCCAGAACACCGGGGAGCTGTTTTTT
v_call: TRBV19; clone_size: few; j_call: TRBJ1-2; d_call: .; cdr3_aa: CASIATGTATYGYTF; cdr3_nt: TGTGCCAGTATTGCCACGGGTACGGCTACCTATGGCTACACCTTC
v_call: TRBV11-1; clone_size: few; j_call: TRBJ2-1; d_call: .; cdr3_aa: CASSPPPSTRVSVNEQFF; cdr3_nt: TGTGCCAGCAGCCCGCCCCCCTCTACTAGGGTTAGTGTCAATGAGCAGTTCTTC
v_call: TRBV20-1; clone_size: few; j_call: TRBJ2-7; d_call: .; cdr3_aa: CSARDYDLYEQYF; cdr3_nt: TGCAGTGCTAGAGATTACGACCTCTACGAGCAGTACTTC
v_call: TRBV20-1; clone_size: .; j_call: TRBJ2-1; d_call: .; cdr3_aa: CSARSLTGYNEQFF; cdr3_nt: TGCAGTGCTAGAAGTTTAACGGGGTACAATGAGCAGTTCTTC
v_call: TRBV20-1; clone_size: few; j_call: TRBJ2-7; d_call: .; cdr3_aa: CSASRGPSYEQYF; cdr3_nt: TGCAGTGCTAGCCGGGGCCCCTCCTACGAGCAGTACTTC
v_call: TRBV4-2; clone_size: .; j_call: TRBJ2-2; d_call: .; cdr3_aa: CASSQDVGELFF; cdr3_nt: TGTGCCAGCAGCCAAGATGTGGGGGAGCTGTTTTTT
v_call: TRBV10-3; clone_size: .; j_call: TRBJ2-3; d_call: TRBD2; cdr3_aa: CAINGRGGPDTQYF; cdr3_nt: TGTGCCATCAATGGGCGGGGGGGCCCAGATACGCAGTATTTT
v_call: TRBV4-2; clone_size: .; j_call: TRBJ1-1; d_call: .; cdr3_aa: CASSHEGGAILEAFF; cdr3_nt: TGTGCCAGCAGCCACGAAGGGGGGGCAATCCTGGAAGCTTTCTTT